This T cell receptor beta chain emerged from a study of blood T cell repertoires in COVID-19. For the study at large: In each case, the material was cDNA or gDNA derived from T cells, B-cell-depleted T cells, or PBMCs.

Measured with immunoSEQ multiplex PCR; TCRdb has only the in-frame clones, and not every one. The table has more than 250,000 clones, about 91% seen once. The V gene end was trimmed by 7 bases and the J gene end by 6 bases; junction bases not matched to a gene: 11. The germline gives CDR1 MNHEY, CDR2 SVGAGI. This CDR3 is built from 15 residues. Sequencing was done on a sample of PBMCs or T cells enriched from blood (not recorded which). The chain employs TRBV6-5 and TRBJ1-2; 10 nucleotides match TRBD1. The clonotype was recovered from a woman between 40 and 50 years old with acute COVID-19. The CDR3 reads CASTLPSGQGDGYTF. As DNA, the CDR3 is TGTGCCAGCACTTTACCGTCAGGACAGGGGGATGGCTACACCTTC.